This T cell receptor (beta chain) was recovered during a study of cytomegalovirus exposure and HLA in healthy donors. Healthy bone marrow donors made up the donor group. The PCR had 60 Vbeta and 13 Jbeta primers. Profiling relied on immunoSEQ multiplex PCR, and the TCRdb table lists in-frame clones only, not all of them. Its listing shows 110,000 to 150,000 clones. The CDR3 has 13 residues. Trimming left V 4 bases short and J 5 bases short, with 12 bases between. Germline CDR1 SGHNT, CDR2 YYREEE (reference sequence). Specimen: PBMCs. This TCR was recovered from a woman between 18 and 30 years old in good health and CMV-seronegative. J is TRBJ2-5 and V is TRBV5-4; the D gene is possibly TRBD1 (6 bases). The CDR3 loop reads CASSVQGLETQYF. In DNA, the CDR3 is TGTGCCAGCAGCGTACAGGGTTTGGAGACCCAGTACTTC.